These 8 T cell receptor beta chains were sequenced from one sample in a study of CD8 T cells in Susac syndrome. Random hexamers served to reverse transcribe roughly 0.45 to 1 ug RNA. TCRdb re-called the immunoSEQ multiplex PCR reads with MiXCR, one entry per CDR3 protein. The sample yields about 70,000 distinct CDR3 sequences, roughly 95% seen once. Sequences were obtained from CD4+ T cells from PBMCs. These receptors were obtained from a human donor with multiple sclerosis.

The chain couples TRBV29-1 to TRBJ2-6; 9 nucleotides align to TRBD1. Germline CDR1 reads SQVTM; CDR2 reads ANQGSEA. V shed 4 bases, J shed 4 bases, and the junction held 8 bases outside the gene matches. The CDR3 sequence is 16 residues long. CDR3 sequence (DNA): TGCAGCGTTGGGGGACAGGGACGTTTCGGGGCCAACGTCCTGACTTTC. Its translation is CSVGGQGRFGANVLTF.

The genes are TRBV20-1 and TRBJ2-3; D not certain. Germline V lookup: CDR1 DFQATT, CDR2 SNEGSKA (reference sequence). V gave up 1 base and J gave up 6 bases, with 14 bases separating them. This CDR3 has 14 amino acids. The CDR3 DNA reads as TGCAGTGCTAGAGGGACGGGTGCAATGGATACGCAGTATTTT. This translates into CSARGTGAMDTQYF.

The chain uses TRBV5-1 and TRBJ1-5, with TRBD1 identical over 9 bases. CDR1 and CDR2 (germline): SGHRS, YFSETQ. With V trimmed by 4 bases and J by 7 bases, 9 bases remained unmatched. This CDR3 spans 15 amino acids. The CDR3 is CASSASQGAGQPQHF. The CDR3 DNA reads TGCGCCAGCAGCGCCTCACAGGGGGCAGGACAGCCCCAGCATTTT.

V is TRBV20-1 and J is TRBJ2-7; TRBD2 matches at 9 bases. CDR1 is DFQATT, CDR2 SNEGSKA, per germline (reference sequence). The CDR3 length is 14 residues. V gave up 2 bases and J gave up 4 bases; unmatched junction bases: 6. The CDR3 loop reads CSARPPAGGYEQYF. The DNA of the CDR3 is TGCAGTGCTAGACCACCAGCGGGGGGTTACGAGCAGTACTTC.

V is TRBV7-2 and J is TRBJ2-3, with D perhaps TRBD1 (5 bases). The germline gives CDR1 SGHTA, CDR2 FQGNSA. The CDR3 is 15 amino acids. The V gene lost 1 base and the J gene lost 4 bases, with 12 bases spanning the gap. Here the CDR3 DNA reads TGTGCCAGCAGCTTAGTGGGGCAGGGATCAGATACGCAGTATTTT. Protein: CASSLVGQGSDTQYF.

The chain links TRBV7-9 to TRBJ2-5; TRBD1 might be the D (5 bases). Germline V gives CDR1 SEHNR, CDR2 FQNEAQ (reference sequence). Trimming left V 7 bases short and J 1 base short, with 10 bases between. This CDR3 region has 13 residues. CDR3 in DNA: TGTGCCAGCAATAGGGGCCTCCAAGAGACCCAGTACTTC. Amino acids: CASNRGLQETQYF.

This clonotype was observed a few times. This chain links TRBV7-9 with TRBJ2-7; 7 positions agree with TRBD2. This CDR3 is 17 amino acids long. With V trimmed by 0 bases and J by 0 bases, 8 bases remained unmatched. CDR1 and CDR2 from the germline V gene are SEHNR and FQNEAQ (reference sequence). CDR3 sequence reads: CASSLAKRGFGSYEQYF. The CDR3 DNA reads as TGTGCCAGCAGCTTAGCAAAGCGGGGATTCGGCTCCTACGAGCAGTACTTC.

The rearrangement uses TRBV7-8 and TRBJ2-7; no clear D. From germline, CDR1 is SGHVS and CDR2 FQNEAQ. The ends were cut back, 2 bases at V and 7 bases at J, with 18 bases in the middle. CDR3 length equals 15 residues. The CDR3: CASSLSSHPMREQYF. The CDR3 DNA sequence: TGTGCCAGCAGCTTAAGTTCCCACCCAATGAGGGAGCAGTACTTC.